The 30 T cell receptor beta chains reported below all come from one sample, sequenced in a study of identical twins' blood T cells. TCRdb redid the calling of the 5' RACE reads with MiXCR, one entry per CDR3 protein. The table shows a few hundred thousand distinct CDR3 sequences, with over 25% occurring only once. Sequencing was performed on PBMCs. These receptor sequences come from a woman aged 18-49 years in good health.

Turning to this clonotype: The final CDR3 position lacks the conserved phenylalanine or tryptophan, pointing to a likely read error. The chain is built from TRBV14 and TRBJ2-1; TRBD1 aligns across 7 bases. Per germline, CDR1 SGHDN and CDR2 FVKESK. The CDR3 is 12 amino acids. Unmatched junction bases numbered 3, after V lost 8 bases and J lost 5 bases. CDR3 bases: TGTGCCAGCGAGACAGGGAACAATGAGCAGTTCTTA. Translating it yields CASETGNNEQFL.

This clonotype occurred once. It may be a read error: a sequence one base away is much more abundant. The CDR3 nucleotides are TGTGCCAGCGGCCAAGCGGGAGGTTGGAACACTGAAGCTTTCTTT. It translates to CASGQAGGWNTEAFF. The chain couples TRBV3-1 to TRBJ1-1; the D is unclear. CDR3 length: 15 residues. CDR1 and CDR2 (germline): LGHDT, YNNKEL (reference sequence).

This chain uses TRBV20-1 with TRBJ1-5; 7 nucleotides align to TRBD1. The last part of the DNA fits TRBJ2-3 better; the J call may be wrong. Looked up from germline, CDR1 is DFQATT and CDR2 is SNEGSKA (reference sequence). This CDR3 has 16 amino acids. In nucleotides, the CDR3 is TGCAGTGCTAGAGATCAAGGCAGGGGGTTCAATCAGCCCCAGTATTTT. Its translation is CSARDQGRGFNQPQYF.

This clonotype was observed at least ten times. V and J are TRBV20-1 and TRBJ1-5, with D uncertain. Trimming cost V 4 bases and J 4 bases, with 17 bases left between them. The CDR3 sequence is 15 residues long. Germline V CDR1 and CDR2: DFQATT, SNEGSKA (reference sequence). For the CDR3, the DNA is TGCAGTGCTATGGGAGCCTCCTTGGGGAATCAGCCCCAGCATTTT. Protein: CSAMGASLGNQPQHF.

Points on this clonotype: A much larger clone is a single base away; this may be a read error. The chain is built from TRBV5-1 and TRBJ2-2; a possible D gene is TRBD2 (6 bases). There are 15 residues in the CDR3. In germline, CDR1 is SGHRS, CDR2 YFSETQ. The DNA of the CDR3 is TGCGCCAGCAGCTTGTCTACACAGAACACCGGGGGGCTGTTTTTT. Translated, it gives CASSLSTQNTGGLFF.

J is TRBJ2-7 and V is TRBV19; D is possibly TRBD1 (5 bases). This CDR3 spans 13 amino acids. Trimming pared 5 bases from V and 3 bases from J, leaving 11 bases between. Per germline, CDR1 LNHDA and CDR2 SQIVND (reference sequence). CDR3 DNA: TGTGCCAGTAGTCCCCCAGGGTACTACGAGCAGTACTTC. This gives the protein CASSPPGYYEQYF.

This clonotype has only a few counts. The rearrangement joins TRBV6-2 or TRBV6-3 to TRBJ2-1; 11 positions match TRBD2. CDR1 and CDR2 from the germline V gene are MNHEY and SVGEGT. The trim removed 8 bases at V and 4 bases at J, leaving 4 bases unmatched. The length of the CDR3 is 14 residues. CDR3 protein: CASLLAGGYNEQFF. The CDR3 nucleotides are TGTGCCAGCCTTCTAGCGGGAGGATACAATGAGCAGTTCTTC.

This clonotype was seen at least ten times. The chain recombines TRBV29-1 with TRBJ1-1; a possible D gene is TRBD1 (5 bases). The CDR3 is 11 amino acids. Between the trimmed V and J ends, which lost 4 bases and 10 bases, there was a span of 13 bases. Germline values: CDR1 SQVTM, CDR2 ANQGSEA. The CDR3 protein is CSVGGVTAAFF. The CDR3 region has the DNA TGCAGCGTTGGGGGGGTCACCGCAGCTTTCTTT.

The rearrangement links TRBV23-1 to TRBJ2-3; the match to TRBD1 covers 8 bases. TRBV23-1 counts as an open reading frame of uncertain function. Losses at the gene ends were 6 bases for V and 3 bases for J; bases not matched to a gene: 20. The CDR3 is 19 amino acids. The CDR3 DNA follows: TGCGCCAGCAGCTCGTCGAGCAGGGGGCAAGAACCCCCGACAGATACGCAGTATTTT. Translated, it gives CASSSSSRGQEPPTDTQYF.

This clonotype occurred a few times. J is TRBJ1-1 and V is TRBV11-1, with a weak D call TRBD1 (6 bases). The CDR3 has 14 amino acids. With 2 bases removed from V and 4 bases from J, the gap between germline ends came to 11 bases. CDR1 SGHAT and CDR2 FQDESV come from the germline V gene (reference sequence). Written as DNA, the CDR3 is TGTGCCAGCAGCTTACAACAGGGTTCCACTGAAGCTTTCTTT. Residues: CASSLQQGSTEAFF.

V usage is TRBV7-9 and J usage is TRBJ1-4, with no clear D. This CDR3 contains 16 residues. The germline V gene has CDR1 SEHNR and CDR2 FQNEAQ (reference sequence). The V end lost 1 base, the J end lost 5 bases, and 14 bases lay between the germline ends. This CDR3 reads CASSLGRTVGNEKLFF. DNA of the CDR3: TGTGCCAGCAGCTTAGGCCGGACGGTGGGAAATGAAAAACTGTTTTTT.

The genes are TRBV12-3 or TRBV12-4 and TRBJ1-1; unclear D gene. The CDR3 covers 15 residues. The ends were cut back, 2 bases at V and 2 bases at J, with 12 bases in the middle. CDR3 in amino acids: CASSLLGMANTEAFF. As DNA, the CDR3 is TGTGCCAGCAGTTTATTAGGAATGGCAAACACTGAAGCTTTCTTT.

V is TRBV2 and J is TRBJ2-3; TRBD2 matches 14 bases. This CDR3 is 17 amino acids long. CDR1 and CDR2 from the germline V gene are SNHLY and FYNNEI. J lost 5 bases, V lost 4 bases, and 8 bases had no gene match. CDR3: CASSASGLAGEGDTQYF. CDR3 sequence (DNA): TGTGCCAGCAGTGCTTCGGGACTAGCGGGAGAGGGAGATACGCAGTATTTT.

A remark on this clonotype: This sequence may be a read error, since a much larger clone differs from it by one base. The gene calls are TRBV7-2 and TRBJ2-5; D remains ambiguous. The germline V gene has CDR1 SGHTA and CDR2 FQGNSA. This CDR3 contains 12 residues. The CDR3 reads CASSLGQGTQYF. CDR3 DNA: TGTGCCAGCAGCTTAGGACAAGGGACCCAGTACTTC.

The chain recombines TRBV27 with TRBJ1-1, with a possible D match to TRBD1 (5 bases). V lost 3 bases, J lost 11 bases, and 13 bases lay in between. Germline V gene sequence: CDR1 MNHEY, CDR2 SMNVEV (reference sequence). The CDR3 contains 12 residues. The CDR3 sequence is CASSFPGRRAFF. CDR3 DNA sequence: TGTGCCAGCAGTTTCCCGGGACGGCGGGCTTTCTTT.

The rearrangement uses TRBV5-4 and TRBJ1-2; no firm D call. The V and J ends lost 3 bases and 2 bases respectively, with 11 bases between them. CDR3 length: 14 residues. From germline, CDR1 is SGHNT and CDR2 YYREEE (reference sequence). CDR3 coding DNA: TGTGCCAGCAGCTCCCTAGATTACAACTATGGCTACACCTTC. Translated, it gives CASSSLDYNYGYTF.

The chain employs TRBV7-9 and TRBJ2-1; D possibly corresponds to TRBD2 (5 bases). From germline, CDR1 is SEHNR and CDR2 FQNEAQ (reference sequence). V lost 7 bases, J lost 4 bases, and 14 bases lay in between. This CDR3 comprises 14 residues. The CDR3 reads CASMVRVPYNEQFF. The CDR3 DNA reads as TGTGCCAGCATGGTGCGGGTACCATACAATGAGCAGTTCTTC.

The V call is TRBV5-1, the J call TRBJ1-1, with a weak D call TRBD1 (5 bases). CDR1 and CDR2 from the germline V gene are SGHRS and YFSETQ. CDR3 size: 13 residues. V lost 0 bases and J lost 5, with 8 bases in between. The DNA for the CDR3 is TGCGCCAGCAGCTTGGAGACAGAAACTGAAGCTTTCTTT. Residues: CASSLETETEAFF.

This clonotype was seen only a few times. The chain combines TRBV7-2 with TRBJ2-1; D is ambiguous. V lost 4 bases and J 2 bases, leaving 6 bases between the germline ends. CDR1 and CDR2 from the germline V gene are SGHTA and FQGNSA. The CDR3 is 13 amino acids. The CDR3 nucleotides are TGTGCCAGCAGCTCAGAGCCCTACAATGAGCAGTTCTTC. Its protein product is CASSSEPYNEQFF. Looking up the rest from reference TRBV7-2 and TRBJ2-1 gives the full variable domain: GAGVSQSPSNKVTEKGKDVELRCDPISGHTALYWYRQSLGQGLEFLIYFQGNSAPDKSGLPSDRFSAERTGGSVSTLTIQRTQQEDSAVYLCASSSEPYNEQFFGPGTRLTVL.

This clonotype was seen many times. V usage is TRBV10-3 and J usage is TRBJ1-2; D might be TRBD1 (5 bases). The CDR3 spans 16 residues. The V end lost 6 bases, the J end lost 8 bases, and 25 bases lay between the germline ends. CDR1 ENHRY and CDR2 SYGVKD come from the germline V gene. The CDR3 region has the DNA TGTGCCATCAGGACAACTACTACCGACAGCGGGGCAGGCTACACCTTC. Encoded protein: CAIRTTTTDSGAGYTF.

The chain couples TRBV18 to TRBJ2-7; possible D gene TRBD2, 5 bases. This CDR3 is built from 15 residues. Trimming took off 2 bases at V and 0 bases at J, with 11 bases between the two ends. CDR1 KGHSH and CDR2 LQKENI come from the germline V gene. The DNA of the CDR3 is TGTGCCAGCTCACCAGGAGGACGGGGCTCCTACGAGCAGTACTTC. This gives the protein CASSPGGRGSYEQYF.

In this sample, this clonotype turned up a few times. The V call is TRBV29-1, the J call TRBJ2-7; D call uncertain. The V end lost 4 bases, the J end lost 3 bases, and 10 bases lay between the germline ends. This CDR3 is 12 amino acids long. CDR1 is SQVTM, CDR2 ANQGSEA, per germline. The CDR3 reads CSVGPSVYEQYF. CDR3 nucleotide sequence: TGCAGCGTTGGTCCCAGCGTCTACGAGCAGTACTTC.

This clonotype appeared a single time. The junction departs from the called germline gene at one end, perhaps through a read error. The CDR3 region is CAWGTGNTEAFF. CDR3 DNA: TGTGCCTGGGGGACGGGGAACACCGAAGCTTTCTTT. The chain carries TRBV30 and TRBJ1-1, with D perhaps TRBD1 (5 bases). CDR3 length equals 12 residues. From germline, CDR1 is GTSNPN and CDR2 SVGIG (reference sequence).

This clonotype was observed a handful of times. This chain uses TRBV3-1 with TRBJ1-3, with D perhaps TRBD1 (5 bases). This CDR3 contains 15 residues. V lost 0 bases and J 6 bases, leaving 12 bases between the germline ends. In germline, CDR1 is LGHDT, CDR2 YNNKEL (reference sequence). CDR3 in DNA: TGTGCCAGCAGCCAAGACCGCAGGGTGGTAAACACCATATATTTT. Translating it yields CASSQDRRVVNTIYF.

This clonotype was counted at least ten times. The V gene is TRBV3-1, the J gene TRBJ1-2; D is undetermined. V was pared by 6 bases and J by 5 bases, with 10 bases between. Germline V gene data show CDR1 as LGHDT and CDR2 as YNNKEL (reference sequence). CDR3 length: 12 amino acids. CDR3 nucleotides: TGTGCCAGCAGTCTCGGGGAGTATGGCTACACCTTC. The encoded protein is CASSLGEYGYTF. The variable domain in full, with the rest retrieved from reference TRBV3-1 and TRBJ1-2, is DTAVSQTPKYLVTQMGNDKSIKCEQNLGHDTMYWYKQDSKKFLKIMFSYNNKELIINETVPNRFSPKSPDKAHLNLHINSLELGDSAVYFCASSLGEYGYTFGSGTRLTVV.

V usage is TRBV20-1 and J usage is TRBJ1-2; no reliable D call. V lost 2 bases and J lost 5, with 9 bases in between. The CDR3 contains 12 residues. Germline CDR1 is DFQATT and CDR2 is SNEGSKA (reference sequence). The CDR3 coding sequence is TGCAGTGCTAGATTCCGAGGATATGGCTACACCTTC. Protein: CSARFRGYGYTF.

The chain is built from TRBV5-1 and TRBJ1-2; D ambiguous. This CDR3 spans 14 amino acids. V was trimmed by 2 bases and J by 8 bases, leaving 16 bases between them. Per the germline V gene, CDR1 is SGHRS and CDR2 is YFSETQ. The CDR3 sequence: CASSFIPGSVGYTF. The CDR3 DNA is TGCGCCAGCAGCTTTATACCGGGGAGCGTCGGCTACACCTTC. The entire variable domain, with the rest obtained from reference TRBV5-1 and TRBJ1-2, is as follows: KAGVTQTPRYLIKTRGQQVTLSCSPISGHRSVSWYQQTPGQGLQFLFEYFSETQRNKGNFPGRFSGRQFSNSRSEMNVSTLELGDSALYLCASSFIPGSVGYTFGSGTRLTVV.

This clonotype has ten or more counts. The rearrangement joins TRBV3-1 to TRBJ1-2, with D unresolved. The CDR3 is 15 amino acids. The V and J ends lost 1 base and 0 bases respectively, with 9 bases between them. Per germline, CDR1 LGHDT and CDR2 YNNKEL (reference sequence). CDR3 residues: CASSQGVGANYGYTF. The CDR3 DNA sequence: TGTGCCAGCAGCCAAGGAGTAGGAGCTAACTATGGCTACACCTTC.

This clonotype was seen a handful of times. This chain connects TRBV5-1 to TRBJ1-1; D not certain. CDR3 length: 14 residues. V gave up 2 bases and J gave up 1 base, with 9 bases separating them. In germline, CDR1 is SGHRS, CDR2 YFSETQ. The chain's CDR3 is CASSLGSSNTEAFF. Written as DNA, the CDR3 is TGCGCCAGCAGCTTAGGCAGCTCGAACACTGAAGCTTTCTTT.

The CDR3, as DNA: TGCGCCAGCAGCCCGGCTCGACAGGGGACCGGGGAGCTGTTTTTT. Translation: CASSPARQGTGELFF. The rearrangement joins TRBV5-1 to TRBJ2-2; 8 bases line up with TRBD1. Germline V gene data show CDR1 as SGHRS and CDR2 as YFSETQ. This CDR3 is 15 amino acids long. The ends lost 4 bases at V and 5 bases at J; junction bases unmatched: 7.